This T cell receptor (beta chain) was found in a study of T cell changes during pregnancy in multiple sclerosis. The CDR3 is 13 residues long. Trimming took 4 bases from V and 6 from J, leaving 11 bases between them. In germline, CDR1 is SGDLS, CDR2 YYNGEE. Profiling relied on immunoSEQ multiplex PCR, and the TCRdb table lists in-frame clones only, not all of them. The sample lists tens of thousands of clones; about 92% were seen once. The material was CD8+ T cells from peripheral blood mononuclear cells, obtained before pregnancy. The sequence was obtained from a female donor with multiple sclerosis, enrolled in a pregnancy study. V and J are TRBV9 and TRBJ2-4, with a weak D call TRBD2 (6 bases). DNA for the CDR3: TGTGCCAGCAGCCCCGGCGGGGTAAACATTCAGTACTTC. Translation: CASSPGGVNIQYF.